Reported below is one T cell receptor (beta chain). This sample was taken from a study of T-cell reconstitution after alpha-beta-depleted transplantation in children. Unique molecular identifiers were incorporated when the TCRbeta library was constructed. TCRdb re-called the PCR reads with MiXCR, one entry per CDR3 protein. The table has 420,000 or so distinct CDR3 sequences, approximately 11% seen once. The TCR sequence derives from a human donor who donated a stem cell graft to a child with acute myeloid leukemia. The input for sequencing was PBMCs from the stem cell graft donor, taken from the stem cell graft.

The CDR3 loop reads CASSARQGIGETQYF. In nucleotides, the CDR3 is TGTGCCAGCAGCGCCCGACAGGGGATAGGGGAGACCCAGTACTTC. V gene TRBV9 combines with J gene TRBJ2-5; 8 nucleotides align to TRBD1. There are 15 residues in the CDR3. Losses at the gene ends were 3 bases for V and 5 bases for J; bases not matched to a gene: 9. Germline V lookup: CDR1 SGDLS, CDR2 YYNGEE.